Detailed here is one T cell receptor beta chain. Its antigen is not identified. This CDR3 has 16 residues. J gave up 2 bases and V 3 bases, and 4 bases lay outside the gene matches. Germline V gene sequence: CDR1 MGHDK, CDR2 SYGVNS. The sample belongs to a study of T cell responses to AZD1222 COVID-19 vaccine. Whole-study findings and limits: Within unmutated variant regions lay the reported targets of nearly half of spike-specific TCRs. Possibly, clonal diversity was underestimated; donors were largely white British and included more females. Repertoires were obtained solely post-peak T cell response.

Libraries were prepared by immunoSEQ multiplex PCR; TCRdb keeps only in-frame clonotypes and omits some of them. The sample lists 150,000 to 200,000 clones; 85% to 95% were seen once. The clonotype originates from an adult in good health. Sequencing used peripheral blood, obtained on day 0 of AZD1222 vaccination. The chain links TRBV25-1 to TRBJ1-5, with 10 positions matching TRBD1. The CDR3 loop reads CASSEAGTGGNQPQHF. The CDR3 region has the DNA TGTGCCAGCAGTGAGGCAGGGACAGGGGGCAATCAGCCCCAGCATTTT.